Following are 4 T cell receptor beta chains from one sample sequenced in a study of identical twins. TCRdb reprocessed the 5' RACE reads with MiXCR, giving one entry per CDR3 protein. The sample includes some 900,000 distinct CDR3 sequences, around 12% of them seen just once. This sample also belongs to another study, concerning yellow fever vaccine responses in identical twins.

Sequencing was performed on PBMCs. The origin of the receptors is a woman between 18 and 29 years old in good health.

The sample holds many counts of this clonotype. The chain combines TRBV7-2 with TRBJ1-1; no clear D gene. This CDR3 region has 14 residues. Germline lookup yields CDR1 SGHTA and CDR2 FQGNSA. The V end lost 1 base, the J end lost 0 bases, and 6 bases lay between the germline ends. The CDR3 loop is CASSLVRLNTEAFF. The DNA for the CDR3 is TGTGCCAGCAGCTTAGTACGATTGAACACTGAAGCTTTCTTT.

On this clonotype itself: At one end the junction does not follow the germline gene, possibly because of a read error. The chain is built from TRBV5-1 and TRBJ2-2; TRBD1 is a possible D gene (5 bases). Germline V gene sequence: CDR1 SGHRS, CDR2 YFSETQ. The CDR3 contains 15 residues. The CDR3 region has the DNA TGCGCCTGCAGCTTGGGTGGGGCCCTCACCGGGGAGCTGTTTTTT. It specifies CACSLGGALTGELFF.

The CDR3 DNA is TGTGCCAGCAGCCCCAGGACAGCGCGCCAGAGCTCCTATAATTCACCCCTCCACTTT. This codes for CASSPRTARQSSYNSPLHF. The chain joins TRBV14 to TRBJ1-6; D may be TRBD1 (6 bases). Germline-derived CDR1 and CDR2 are SGHDN and FVKESK. The germline V and J ends were trimmed by 4 bases and 0 bases, with 19 bases remaining between them. CDR3 size: 19 residues.

This clonotype was detected a few times. The chain is built from TRBV20-1 and TRBJ2-5; D tentatively fits TRBD1 or TRBD2 (5 bases each). CDR3 length: 14 amino acids. Germline values: CDR1 DFQATT, CDR2 SNEGSKA (reference sequence). With 6 bases removed from V and 2 bases from J, the gap between germline ends came to 16 bases. This CDR3 reads CSARDETKQETQYF. The CDR3 region has the DNA TGCAGTGCCAGGGACGAGACGAAGCAAGAGACCCAGTACTTC.